Following are 8 T cell receptor beta chains from one sample sequenced in a study of Graves' ophthalmopathy and Graves' hyperthyroidism. Researchers took RNA transcripts and amplified TCR beta CDR3 regions from them. First-round RT-PCR employed HTBI primers, with a second-round multiplex PCR after it. Each CDR3 protein gets one entry after TCRdb re-called the multiplex PCR reads with MiXCR. The repertoire holds 40,000 to 45,000 distinct CDR3 sequences, around 50% seen once, with roughly 18% in the top ten. What was sequenced was peripheral blood. The receptors derive from an adult man with Graves' ophthalmopathy.

This clonotype showed up just once. At one end, the junction sequence differs from germline, possibly due to a read error. This chain uses TRBV7-3 with TRBJ2-7; D possibly corresponds to TRBD2 (6 bases). This CDR3 region has 13 residues. In germline, CDR1 is SGHTA, CDR2 FQGTGA. The CDR3 DNA follows: TGTGCCAGCAGTTTAACTAGCATATACGAGCAGTACTTC. This encodes CASSLTSIYEQYF.

The chain couples TRBV12-3 or TRBV12-4 to TRBJ2-1; 12 nucleotides align to TRBD2. J gave up 6 bases and V 6 bases, and 3 bases lay outside the gene matches. This CDR3 comprises 14 residues. CDR3 sequence reads: CASRLAGGANEQFF. The CDR3 coding sequence is TGTGCCAGCAGACTAGCGGGAGGAGCCAATGAGCAGTTCTTC.

This chain links TRBV5-6 with TRBJ2-7; tentatively, D is TRBD1 (7 bases). The germline CDR1 and CDR2 sequences are SGHDT and YYEEEE. There are 14 residues in the CDR3. Trimming took 0 bases from V and 3 from J, leaving 10 bases between them. For the CDR3, the DNA is TGTGCCAGCAGCTTGGCGCAGGGGGGCTACGAGCAGTACTTC. This translates into CASSLAQGGYEQYF. Together with reference TRBV5-6 and TRBJ2-7, the CDR3 gives the full variable domain: DAGVTQSPTHLIKTRGQQVTLRCSPKSGHDTVSWYQQALGQGPQFIFQYYEEEERQRGNFPDRFSGHQFPNYSSELNVNALLLGDSALYLCASSLAQGGYEQYFGPGTRLTVT.

Note on this clonotype: This CDR3 fails to terminate in the conserved phenylalanine or tryptophan, so it likely reflects a read error. This chain uses TRBV20-1 with TRBJ2-2; the D is unclear. V was trimmed by 1 base and J by 9 bases, leaving 6 bases between them. Germline CDR1 reads DFQATT; CDR2 reads SNEGSKA (reference sequence). The CDR3 runs to 11 residues. Here the CDR3 DNA reads TGCAGTGCTAGAGGGGTAAGGGAGCTGTTTTGT. Its protein product is CSARGVRELFC.

The rearrangement joins TRBV7-2 to TRBJ1-5; D is possibly TRBD1 (5 bases). CDR1 SGHTA and CDR2 FQGNSA come from the germline V gene. The CDR3 spans 14 residues. Trimming took 5 bases from V and 11 from J, leaving 19 bases between them. In nucleotides, the CDR3 is TGTGCCAGCAGCCGCGGGACTAGCCCGGAGACCCAGCATTTT. Translation: CASSRGTSPETQHF.

This clonotype was recorded many times. This sequence joins TRBV10-3 and TRBJ2-3; TRBD2 is a possible D gene (6 bases). Germline CDR1 is ENHRY and CDR2 is SYGVKD. This CDR3 spans 11 amino acids. V lost 11 bases, J lost 8 bases, and 14 bases lay in between. Written as DNA, the CDR3 is TGTGCCGCCGGGACTGGGGGTACGCAGTATTTT. It translates to CAAGTGGTQYF.

This clonotype was observed many times. The chain links TRBV5-1 to TRBJ2-7, with 7 bases fitting TRBD1. Trimming cost V 0 bases and J 3 bases; bases outside gene matches: 3. The CDR3 is made up of 14 amino acids. Germline loops: CDR1 SGHRS, CDR2 YFSETQ. CDR3 in DNA: TGCGCCAGCAGCTTGGCGGGACAGAACTACGAGCAGTACTTC. Amino acids: CASSLAGQNYEQYF.

The chain carries TRBV30 and TRBJ2-5; D gene uncertain. Germline V gene lookup returns CDR1 GTSNPN and CDR2 SVGIG (reference sequence). There are 15 residues in the CDR3. With 0 bases removed from V and 2 bases from J, the gap between germline ends came to 13 bases. This CDR3 is CAWSVVGSLQETQYF. As DNA, the CDR3 is TGTGCCTGGAGTGTAGTGGGTAGCCTGCAAGAGACCCAGTACTTC.